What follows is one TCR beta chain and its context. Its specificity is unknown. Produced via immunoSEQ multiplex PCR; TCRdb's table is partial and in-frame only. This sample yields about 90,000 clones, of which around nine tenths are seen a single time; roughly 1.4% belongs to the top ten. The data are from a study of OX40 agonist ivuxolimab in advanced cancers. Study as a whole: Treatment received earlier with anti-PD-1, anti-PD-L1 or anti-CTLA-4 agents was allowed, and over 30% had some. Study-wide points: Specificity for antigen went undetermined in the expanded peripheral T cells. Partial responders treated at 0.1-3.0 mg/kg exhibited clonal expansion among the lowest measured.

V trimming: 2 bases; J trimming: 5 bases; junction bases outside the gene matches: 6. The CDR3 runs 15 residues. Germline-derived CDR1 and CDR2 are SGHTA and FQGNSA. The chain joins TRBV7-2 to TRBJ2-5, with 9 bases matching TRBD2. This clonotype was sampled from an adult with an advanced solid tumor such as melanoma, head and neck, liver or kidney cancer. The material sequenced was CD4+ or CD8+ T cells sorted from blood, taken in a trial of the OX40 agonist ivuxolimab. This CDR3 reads CASSLFAGGTETQYF. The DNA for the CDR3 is TGTGCCAGCAGCTTATTTGCGGGGGGGACGGAGACCCAGTACTTC.